The rows below give T cell receptor beta chains drawn from one sample of a study of PD-L1 blockade in urothelial cancer. Data came from immunoSEQ multiplex PCR; TCRdb stores just in-frame clones and leaves some out. The sample yields 55,000 to 80,000 clones, approximately 86% seen once. The material was PBMCs, obtained around atezolizumab (anti-PD-L1) treatment. These receptors were collected from a man in his 60s with urothelial cancer. CDR3s include the opening cysteine and the closing phenylalanine or tryptophan. The order of the fields is V gene, D gene, clone size, J gene, CDR3 DNA, CDR3 protein. The D gene is left open where the match is weak. The size entry is marked missing in some rows and otherwise reads once, few, many or a size class.

TRBV19	NA	once	TRBJ2-5	TGTGCCAGTAGTATTGGCCCCCCCCGAGGACAAGAGACCCAGTACTTC	CASSIGPPRGQETQYF
TRBV30	TRBD2	once	TRBJ2-1	TGTGCCTGGAGGGCAGGACTAGCCTTCAGCAATGAGCAGTTCTTC	CAWRAGLAFSNEQFF
TRBV9	TRBD1	NA	TRBJ1-4	TGTGCCAGCAGCGACGGGACAGGTCGGCATGAAAAACTGTTTTTT	CASSDGTGRHEKLFF
TRBV5-1	NA	NA	TRBJ2-5	TGCGCCAGCAGCTTGATGGCAGGTCAAGAGACCCAGTACTTC	CASSLMAGQETQYF
TRBV2	TRBD1	NA	TRBJ2-2	TGTGCCAGCAGCCTGACAGGGGGCGGCACCGGGGAGCTGTTTTTT	CASSLTGGGTGELFF
TRBV5-1	TRBD1	NA	TRBJ1-6	TGCGCCAGCACTTTCGGCGCAGGGGGCTATAATTCACCCCTCCACTTT	CASTFGAGGYNSPLHF
TRBV2	NA	NA	TRBJ1-2	TGTGCCAGCAGTGCACAGGGTTCCTATGGCTACACCTTC	CASSAQGSYGYTF
TRBV6-5	NA	NA	TRBJ1-3	TGTGCCAGCAGTCCGTCCAGCTCTGGAAACACCATATATTTT	CASSPSSSGNTIYF
TRBV14	TRBD1	NA	TRBJ1-2	TGTGCCAGCAGCCAAGGGACAGGGGCAAACTATGGCTACACCTTC	CASSQGTGANYGYTF
TRBV7-2	TRBD2	NA	TRBJ2-3	TGTGCCAGCAGCGCGGGGGGCCCCCTTCGCGGCACGCAGTATTTT	CASSAGGPLRGTQYF
TRBV7-8	NA	NA	TRBJ1-6	TGTGCCAGCAGCTTAACGGGAGTTAATTCACCCCTCCACTTT	CASSLTGVNSPLHF
TRBV7-9	TRBD2	NA	TRBJ2-7	TGTGCCAGCAGCCCACAGACGGGGGGGACCTACGAGCAGTACTTC	CASSPQTGGTYEQYF
TRBV7-9	NA	NA	TRBJ2-7	TGTGCCAGCAGTCAGGTCACCTACGAGCAGTACTTC	CASSQVTYEQYF
TRBV5-1	TRBD1	NA	TRBJ1-1	TGCGCCAGCAGCCCGGGACAGGCGAACACTGAAGCTTTCTTT	CASSPGQANTEAFF
TRBV5-1	TRBD2	NA	TRBJ2-5	TGCGCCAGCAGCTTGGGGGGTGCGGGGGAAGGAGAGACCCAGTACTTC	CASSLGGAGEGETQYF
TRBV5-8	TRBD1	NA	TRBJ2-2	TGTGCCAGCAGCACCACAGGGGGTCGGGCGAACACCGGGGAGCTGTTTTTT	CASSTTGGRANTGELFF
TRBV5-1	NA	NA	TRBJ1-4	TGCGCCAGCAGCTTACAGGGTGCAACTAATGAAAAACTGTTTTTT	CASSLQGATNEKLFF
TRBV4-2	TRBD2	NA	TRBJ2-3	TGTGCCAGCAGCCCACGGACTAGCGGGGGGGGAAGCACAGATACGCAGTATTTT	CASSPRTSGGGSTDTQYF
TRBV25-1	TRBD2	NA	TRBJ2-1	TGTGCCAGCAGTGAATACGGTTTGGCTAGCGGGGGTTATGAGCAGTTCTTC	CASSEYGLASGGYEQFF
TRBV30	TRBD1	NA	TRBJ2-5	TGTGCCTGGAGTGTTCAGGGACAGGAGACCCAGTACTTC	CAWSVQGQETQYF
TRBV7-9	NA	NA	TRBJ1-1	TGTGCCAGCACCAGGGGTTTAACTGAAGCTTTCTTT	CASTRGLTEAFF
TRBV10-3	TRBD1	NA	TRBJ2-5	TGTGCCATCAGGCCGGGACAGGAAGAGACCCAGTACTTC	CAIRPGQEETQYF
TRBV6-1	NA	NA	TRBJ1-6	TGTGCCAGCAGTGAAGGTCCCAGGGATAATTCACCCCTCCACTTT	CASSEGPRDNSPLHF
TRBV4-2	TRBD2	once	TRBJ2-3	TGTGCCAGCAGCCAAGATACGGGCGGGGGGGCCGGTGGAGATACGCAGTATTTT	CASSQDTGGGAGGDTQYF
TRBV4-1	NA	NA	TRBJ1-3	TGCGCCAGCAGCCGACATTCCCCTCTTGGAAACACCATATATTTT	CASSRHSPLGNTIYF
TRBV5-1	NA	NA	TRBJ2-7	TGCGCCAGCAGCTGGCCCTCCTACGAGCAGTACTTC	CASSWPSYEQYF
TRBV7-2	NA	NA	TRBJ2-1	TGTGCCAGCAGCTTAGTCGGTAGCTACAATGAGCAGTTCTTC	CASSLVGSYNEQFF
TRBV5-1	TRBD1	once	TRBJ1-5	TGCGCCAGCAGCAAACAGGGGGGGGATCAGCCCCAGCATTTT	CASSKQGGDQPQHF
TRBV7-2	TRBD1	NA	TRBJ1-5	TGTGCCAGCAGCTTAGCTGGGACAGGGGTTCAGCCCCAGCATTTT	CASSLAGTGVQPQHF
TRBV11-3	TRBD1	NA	TRBJ2-7	TGTGCCAGCAGCCTCCGGGACAGGAACGAGCAGTACTTC	CASSLRDRNEQYF
TRBV10-2	TRBD1	NA	TRBJ2-7	TGCGCCAGCAGTGGGACAGGGGGGGTCTACGAGCAGTACTTC	CASSGTGGVYEQYF
TRBV19	TRBD2	NA	TRBJ2-7	TGTGCCAGTAGTCTCTATCTATCCGCGGGGGGGGACTCCTACGAGCAGTACTTC	CASSLYLSAGGDSYEQYF
TRBV5-1	TRBD1	once	TRBJ1-3	TGCGCCAGCAGTTTGGACAGGACTAGCCATATATATTTT	CASSLDRTSHIYF
TRBV27	NA	once	TRBJ2-7	TGTGCCAGCAGTTCCCCCCCGCGATACGAGCAGTACTTC	CASSSPPRYEQYF
TRBV6-5	NA	NA	TRBJ1-2	TGTGCCAGCACCCAGAGCGGGGGTGGGTATGGCTACACCTTC	CASTQSGGGYGYTF
TRBV5-4	TRBD1	NA	TRBJ2-2	TGTGCCAGCAGCGCTCAGGACAGGGGGAACACCGGGGAGCTGTTTTTT	CASSAQDRGNTGELFF
TRBV7-2	TRBD2	once	TRBJ2-7	TGTGCCAGCAGCCTCCGGGAGGTAACGACCTACGAGCAGTACTTC	CASSLREVTTYEQYF
TRBV10-3	TRBD2	NA	TRBJ2-3	TGTGCCATCAGTGGTAGCGGGGGCACAGATACGCAGTATTTT	CAISGSGGTDTQYF
TRBV5-5	NA	NA	TRBJ2-7	TGTGCCAGCAGATCCCCCGGGACATCCTACGAGCAGTACTTC	CASRSPGTSYEQYF
TRBV7-2	NA	NA	TRBJ1-2	TGTGCCAGCAGCTTAGCCGTGGGACACAGAAACTATGGCTACACCTTC	CASSLAVGHRNYGYTF
TRBV2	TRBD1	once	TRBJ2-7	TGTGCCAGCAGGCCGCGGGACAGGATGTACGAGCAGTACTTC	CASRPRDRMYEQYF
TRBV12-5	NA	NA	TRBJ2-1	TGTGCTAGTGGTAATACAGGGACCTACAATGAGCAGTTCTTC	CASGNTGTYNEQFF
TRBV11-2	NA	once	TRBJ2-1	TGTGCCAGCAGGAGTGACAGGTCCTACAATGAGCAGTTCTTC	CASRSDRSYNEQFF
TRBV2	NA	NA	TRBJ1-5	TGTGCCAGCAGTGTGGTCCAGGGAAGCAATCAGCCCCAGCATTTT	CASSVVQGSNQPQHF
TRBV5-1	NA	NA	TRBJ2-1	TGCGCCAGCAGCCCCCGGCAGGGGTCCTACAATGAGCAGTTCTTC	CASSPRQGSYNEQFF
TRBV5-1	TRBD2	NA	TRBJ2-2	TGCGCCAGCAGCGGGCGGACTAGCGGGGAGGTCGGGGAGCTGTTTTTT	CASSGRTSGEVGELFF
TRBV7-2	TRBD1	NA	TRBJ1-5	TGTGCCAGCAGCTTAGGGACAGGGAATCAGCCCCAGCATTTT	CASSLGTGNQPQHF
TRBV5-1	TRBD1	NA	TRBJ2-5	TGCGCCAGCAGCTGGGGTCGACAGGGACAAGAGACCCAGTACTTC	CASSWGRQGQETQYF
TRBV5-5	TRBD1	NA	TRBJ1-1	TGTGCCAGCAGACGAATGACAGGGGGTACTGAAGCTTTCTTT	CASRRMTGGTEAFF
TRBV19	NA	NA	TRBJ2-5	TGTGCCAGTAGTGATGACTACCAAGAGACCCAGTACTTC	CASSDDYQETQYF
TRBV18	NA	NA	TRBJ1-2	TGTGCCAGCTCACCCCGGGGTTCAACTAACTATGGCTACACCTTC	CASSPRGSTNYGYTF
TRBV28	NA	NA	TRBJ1-2	TGTGCCAGCAGTTTATTAGGGGATGGCTACACCTTC	CASSLLGDGYTF
TRBV19	TRBD1	NA	TRBJ1-2	TGTGCCAGTAGTCCGGAGACAGGGGTCCCCTATGGCTACACCTTC	CASSPETGVPYGYTF
TRBV30	TRBD1	few	TRBJ2-1	TGTGCCTGGAGTTCGTGGGTAGGACAGGTAGAATTCGGGTATTACAATGAGCAGTTCTTC	CAWSSWVGQVEFGYYNEQFF
TRBV7-2	NA	NA	TRBJ2-5	TGTGCCAGCAGCTTAGCGCCGCGGGGAGAGACCCAGTACTTC	CASSLAPRGETQYF
TRBV5-1	TRBD1	NA	TRBJ2-3	TGCGCCAGCAGCTTGGACAGGGGGGGCACAGATACGCAGTATTTT	CASSLDRGGTDTQYF
TRBV5-1	TRBD1	NA	TRBJ2-5	TGCGCCAGCAGCGGAGACGACAGGGGGCTAGGGACCCAGTACTTC	CASSGDDRGLGTQYF
TRBV25-1	NA	NA	TRBJ2-5	TGTGCCAGCCGTAGGGGAGAGACCCAGTACTTC	CASRRGETQYF
TRBV7-3	NA	NA	TRBJ2-2	TGTGCCAGCAGCTTAAACTTAAACAGGGCCGGGGAGCTGTTTTTT	CASSLNLNRAGELFF